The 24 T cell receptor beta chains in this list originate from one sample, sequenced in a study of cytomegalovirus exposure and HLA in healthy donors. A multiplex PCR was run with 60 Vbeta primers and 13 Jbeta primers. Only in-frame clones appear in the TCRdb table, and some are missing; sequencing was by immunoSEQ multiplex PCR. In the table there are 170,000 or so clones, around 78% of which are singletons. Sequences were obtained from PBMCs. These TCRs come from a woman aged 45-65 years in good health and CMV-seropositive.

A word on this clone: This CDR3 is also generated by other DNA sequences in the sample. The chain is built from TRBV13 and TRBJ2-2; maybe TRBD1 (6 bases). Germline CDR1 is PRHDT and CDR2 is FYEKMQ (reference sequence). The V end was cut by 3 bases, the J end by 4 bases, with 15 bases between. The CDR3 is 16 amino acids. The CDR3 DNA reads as TGTGCCAGCAGCTTTGGGACACATGAACTCACCGGGGAGCTGTTTTTT. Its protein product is CASSFGTHELTGELFF.

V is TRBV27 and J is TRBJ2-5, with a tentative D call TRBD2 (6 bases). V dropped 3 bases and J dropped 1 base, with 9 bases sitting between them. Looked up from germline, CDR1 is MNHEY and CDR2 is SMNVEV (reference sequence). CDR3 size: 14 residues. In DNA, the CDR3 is TGTGCCAGCAGTTTTGTCGGGGGCCAAGAGACCCAGTACTTC. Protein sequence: CASSFVGGQETQYF.

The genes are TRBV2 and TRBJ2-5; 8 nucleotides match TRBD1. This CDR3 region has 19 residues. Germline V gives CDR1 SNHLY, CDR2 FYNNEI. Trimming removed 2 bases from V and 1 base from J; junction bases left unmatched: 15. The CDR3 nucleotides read TGTGCCAGCAGTGAACTGCCCCTACTACAGGGGGTACCCCAAGAGACCCAGTACTTC. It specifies CASSELPLLQGVPQETQYF.

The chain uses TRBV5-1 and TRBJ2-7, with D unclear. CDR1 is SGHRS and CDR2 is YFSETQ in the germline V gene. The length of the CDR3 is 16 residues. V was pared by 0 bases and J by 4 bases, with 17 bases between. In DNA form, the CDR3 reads TGCGCCAGCAGCTTGGCCCCCCAGCCGACTGCGTACGAGCAGTACTTC. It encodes CASSLAPQPTAYEQYF. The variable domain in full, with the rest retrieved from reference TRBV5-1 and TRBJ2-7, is KAGVTQTPRYLIKTRGQQVTLSCSPISGHRSVSWYQQTPGQGLQFLFEYFSETQRNKGNFPGRFSGRQFSNSRSEMNVSTLELGDSALYLCASSLAPQPTAYEQYFGPGTRLTVT.

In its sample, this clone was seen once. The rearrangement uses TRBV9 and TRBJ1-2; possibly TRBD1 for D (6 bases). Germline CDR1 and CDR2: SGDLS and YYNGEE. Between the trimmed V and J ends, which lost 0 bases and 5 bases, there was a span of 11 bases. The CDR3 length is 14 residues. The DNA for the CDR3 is TGTGCCAGCAGCGTAGGCGACAGGACTTATGGCTACACCTTC. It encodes CASSVGDRTYGYTF.

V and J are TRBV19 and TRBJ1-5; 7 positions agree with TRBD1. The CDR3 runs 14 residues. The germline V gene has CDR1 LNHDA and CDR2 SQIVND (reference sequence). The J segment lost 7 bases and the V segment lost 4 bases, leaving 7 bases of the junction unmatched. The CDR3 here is CASSTGQVGQPQHF. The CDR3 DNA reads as TGTGCCAGTAGTACCGGACAGGTCGGGCAGCCCCAGCATTTT.

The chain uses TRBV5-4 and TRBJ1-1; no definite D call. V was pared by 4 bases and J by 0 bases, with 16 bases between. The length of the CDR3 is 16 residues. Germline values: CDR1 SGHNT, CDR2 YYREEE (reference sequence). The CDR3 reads CASSVGLSQMNTEAFF. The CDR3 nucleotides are TGTGCCAGCAGCGTCGGACTTTCCCAAATGAACACTGAAGCTTTCTTT.

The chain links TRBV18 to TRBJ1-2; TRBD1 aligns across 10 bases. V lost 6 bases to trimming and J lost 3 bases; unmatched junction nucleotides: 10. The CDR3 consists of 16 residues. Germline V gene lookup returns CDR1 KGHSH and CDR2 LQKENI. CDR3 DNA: TGTGCCAGCTCTCGAGAGACAGGGGGCTGGGACTATGGCTACACCTTC. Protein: CASSRETGGWDYGYTF.

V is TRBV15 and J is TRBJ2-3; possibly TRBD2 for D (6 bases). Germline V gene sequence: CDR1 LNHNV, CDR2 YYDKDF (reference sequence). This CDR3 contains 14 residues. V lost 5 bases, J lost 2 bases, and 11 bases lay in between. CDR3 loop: CATSRWGDTDTQYF. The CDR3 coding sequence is TGTGCCACCAGCCGATGGGGGGACACAGATACGCAGTATTTT.

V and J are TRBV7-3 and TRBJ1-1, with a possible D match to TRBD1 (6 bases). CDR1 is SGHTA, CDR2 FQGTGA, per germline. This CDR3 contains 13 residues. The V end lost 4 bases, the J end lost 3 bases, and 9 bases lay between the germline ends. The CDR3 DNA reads TGTGCCAGCAGCTCTCACAGGGACACTGAAGCTTTCTTT. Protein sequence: CASSSHRDTEAFF. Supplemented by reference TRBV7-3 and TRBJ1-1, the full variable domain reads GAGVSQTPSNKVTEKGKYVELRCDPISGHTALYWYRQSLGQGPEFLIYFQGTGAADDSGLPNDRFFAVRPEGSVSTLKIQRTERGDSAVYLCASSSHRDTEAFFGQGTRLTVV.

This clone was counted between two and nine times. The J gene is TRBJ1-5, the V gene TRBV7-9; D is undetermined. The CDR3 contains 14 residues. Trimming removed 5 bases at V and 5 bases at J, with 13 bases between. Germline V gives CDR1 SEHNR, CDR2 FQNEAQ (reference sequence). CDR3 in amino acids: CASSPGSQDQPQHF. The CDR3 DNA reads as TGTGCCAGCAGCCCCGGGAGCCAAGATCAGCCCCAGCATTTT.

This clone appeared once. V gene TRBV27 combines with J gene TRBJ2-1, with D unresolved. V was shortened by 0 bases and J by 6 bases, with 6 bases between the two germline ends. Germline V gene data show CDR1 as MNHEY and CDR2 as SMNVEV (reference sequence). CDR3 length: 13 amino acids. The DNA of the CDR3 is TGTGCCAGCAGTTTATCCCCATTCAATGAGCAGTTCTTC. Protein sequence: CASSLSPFNEQFF.

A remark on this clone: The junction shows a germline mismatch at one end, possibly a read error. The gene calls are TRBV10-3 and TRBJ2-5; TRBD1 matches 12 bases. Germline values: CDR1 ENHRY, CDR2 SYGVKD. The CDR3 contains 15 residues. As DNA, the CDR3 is TGTGCCATCAGTAGCCGGGACAGGGGGCAAGGGACCCAGTACTTC. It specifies CAISSRDRGQGTQYF.

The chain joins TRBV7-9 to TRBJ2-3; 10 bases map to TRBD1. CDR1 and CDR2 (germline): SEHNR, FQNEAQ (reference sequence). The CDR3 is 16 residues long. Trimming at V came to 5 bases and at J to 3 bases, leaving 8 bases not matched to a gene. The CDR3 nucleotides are TGTGCCAGCAGCCCTGATACGGGACAGGGGACAGATACGCAGTATTTT. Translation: CASSPDTGQGTDTQYF.

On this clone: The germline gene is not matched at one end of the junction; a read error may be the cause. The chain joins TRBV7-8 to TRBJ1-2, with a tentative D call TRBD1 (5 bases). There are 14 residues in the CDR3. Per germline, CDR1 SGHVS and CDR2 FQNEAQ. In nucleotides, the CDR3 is TGTGCCAGCAGCCTAGCCGGGACTCACTATGGCTACACCTTC. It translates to CASSLAGTHYGYTF. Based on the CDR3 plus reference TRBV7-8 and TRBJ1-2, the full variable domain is GAGVSQSPRYKVAKRGQDVALRCDPISGHVSLFWYQQALGQGPEFLTYFQNEAQLDKSGLPSDRFFAERPEGSVSTLKIQRTQQEDSAVYLCASSLAGTHYGYTFGSGTRLTVV.

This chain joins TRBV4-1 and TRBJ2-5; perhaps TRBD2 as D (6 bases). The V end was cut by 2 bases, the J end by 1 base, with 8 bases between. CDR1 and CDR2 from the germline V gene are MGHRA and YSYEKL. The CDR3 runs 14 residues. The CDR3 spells CASSQTTSQETQYF. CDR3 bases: TGCGCCAGCAGCCAAACGACTAGCCAAGAGACCCAGTACTTC.

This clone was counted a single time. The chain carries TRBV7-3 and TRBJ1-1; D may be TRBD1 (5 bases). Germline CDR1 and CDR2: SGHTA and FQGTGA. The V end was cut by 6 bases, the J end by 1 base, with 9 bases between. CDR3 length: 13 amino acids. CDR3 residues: CASSPGQNTEAFF. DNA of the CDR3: TGTGCCAGCAGTCCCGGACAGAACACTGAAGCTTTCTTT.

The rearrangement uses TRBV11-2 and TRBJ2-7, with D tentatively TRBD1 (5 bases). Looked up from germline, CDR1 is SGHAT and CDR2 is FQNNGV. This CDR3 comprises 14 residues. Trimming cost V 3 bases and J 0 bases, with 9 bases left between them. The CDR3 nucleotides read TGTGCCAGCAGCTTCAGACAGTCCTCCTACGAGCAGTACTTC. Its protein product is CASSFRQSSYEQYF.

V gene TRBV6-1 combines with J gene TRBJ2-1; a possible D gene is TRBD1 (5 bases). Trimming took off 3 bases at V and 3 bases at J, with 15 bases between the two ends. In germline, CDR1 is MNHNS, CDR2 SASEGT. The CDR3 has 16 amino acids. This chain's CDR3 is CASSDGNRFRYNEQFF. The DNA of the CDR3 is TGTGCCAGCAGTGACGGCAACAGGTTCCGCTACAATGAGCAGTTCTTC.

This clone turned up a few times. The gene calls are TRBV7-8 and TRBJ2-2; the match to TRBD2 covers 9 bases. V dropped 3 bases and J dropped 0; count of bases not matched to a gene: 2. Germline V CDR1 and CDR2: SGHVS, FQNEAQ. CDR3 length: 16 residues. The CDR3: CASSFGGGANTGELFF. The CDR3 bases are TGTGCCAGCAGCTTCGGCGGGGGGGCGAACACCGGGGAGCTGTTTTTT.

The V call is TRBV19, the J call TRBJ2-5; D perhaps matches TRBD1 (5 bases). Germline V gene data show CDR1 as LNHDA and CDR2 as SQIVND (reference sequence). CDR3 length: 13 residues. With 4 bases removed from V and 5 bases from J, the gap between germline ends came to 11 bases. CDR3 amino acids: CASSSRVGETQYF. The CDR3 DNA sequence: TGTGCCAGTAGTAGCAGGGTAGGGGAGACCCAGTACTTC. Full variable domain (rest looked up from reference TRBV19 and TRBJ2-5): DGGITQSPKYLFRKEGQNVTLSCEQNLNHDAMYWYRQDPGQGLRLIYYSQIVNDFQKGDIAEGYSVSREKKESFPLTVTSAQKNPTAFYLCASSSRVGETQYFGPGTRLLVL.

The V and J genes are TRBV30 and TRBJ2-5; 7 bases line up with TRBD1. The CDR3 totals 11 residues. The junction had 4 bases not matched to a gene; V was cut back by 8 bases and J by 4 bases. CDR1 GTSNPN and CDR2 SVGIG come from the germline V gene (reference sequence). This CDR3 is CARQGRETQYF. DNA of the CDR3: TGTGCCCGACAGGGAAGAGAGACCCAGTACTTC.

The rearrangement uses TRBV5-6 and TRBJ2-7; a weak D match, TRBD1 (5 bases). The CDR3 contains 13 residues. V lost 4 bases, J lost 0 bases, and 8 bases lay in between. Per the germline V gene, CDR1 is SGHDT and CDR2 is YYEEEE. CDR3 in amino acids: CASSLQVSYEQYF. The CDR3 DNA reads TGTGCCAGCAGCCTACAGGTCTCCTACGAGCAGTACTTC.

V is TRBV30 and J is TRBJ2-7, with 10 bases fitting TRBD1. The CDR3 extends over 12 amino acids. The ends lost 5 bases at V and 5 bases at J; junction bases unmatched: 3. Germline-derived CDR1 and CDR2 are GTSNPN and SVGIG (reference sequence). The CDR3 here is CAWDRGRDEQYF. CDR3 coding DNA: TGTGCCTGGGACAGGGGGCGGGACGAGCAGTACTTC.